The 24 T cell receptor beta chains below were found in one sample sequenced in a study of blood T cell repertoires in COVID-19. Produced via immunoSEQ multiplex PCR; TCRdb's table is partial and in-frame only. The sample has 200,000 to 250,000 clones, about 85% seen once. The specimen was PBMCs or T cells enriched from blood (not recorded which). These receptors originate from a man aged 25-40 years who had recovered from COVID-19.

The rearrangement uses TRBV7-3 and TRBJ2-1, with 11 nucleotides matching TRBD2. Germline CDR1 reads SGHTA; CDR2 reads FQGTGA. The CDR3 has 16 residues. Trimming removed 5 bases from V and 1 base from J; junction bases left unmatched: 4. CDR3 sequence (DNA): TGTGCCAGCAGCACCCTAGCGGGGGGTTCCTACAATGAGCAGTTCTTC. This encodes CASSTLAGGSYNEQFF.

This clone appeared once. This chain connects TRBV28 to TRBJ1-4, with D possibly TRBD1 on 6 matching bases. V lost 5 bases to trimming and J lost 2 bases, with 18 bases between them. The CDR3 totals 17 residues. Looked up from germline, CDR1 is MDHEN and CDR2 is SYDVKM. The CDR3 region is CASSAPAGGPTNEKLFF. The CDR3 bases are TGTGCCAGCAGTGCACCCGCGGGGGGGCCGACTAATGAAAAACTGTTTTTT.

The gene calls are TRBV2 and TRBJ2-3; possibly TRBD2 for D (6 bases). The germline V and J ends were trimmed by 2 bases and 0 bases, with 15 bases remaining between them. CDR3 size: 17 residues. The germline CDR1 and CDR2 sequences are SNHLY and FYNNEI. The CDR3 spells CASSERGGIVSTDTQYF. CDR3 DNA sequence: TGTGCCAGCAGTGAAAGGGGCGGGATAGTGAGCACAGATACGCAGTATTTT.

V usage is TRBV4-2 and J usage is TRBJ1-1; 7 bases fit TRBD1. The CDR3 is made up of 15 amino acids. Germline V lookup: CDR1 LGHNA, CDR2 YNFKEQ. The V segment lost 4 bases and the J segment 5 bases; nucleotides outside the gene matches: 10. CDR3 amino acids: CASSPSKGAGTEAFF. CDR3 in DNA: TGTGCCAGCAGCCCCTCGAAGGGGGCAGGAACTGAAGCTTTCTTT.

The chain carries TRBV6-2 or TRBV6-3 and TRBJ2-7; 8 bases line up with TRBD1. V lost 4 bases to trimming and J lost 3 bases; unmatched junction nucleotides: 8. This CDR3 contains 15 residues. Per germline, CDR1 MNHEY and CDR2 SVGEGT. CDR3 sequence: CASSFEPTGGYEQYF. The CDR3 nucleotides read TGTGCCAGCAGTTTTGAACCCACAGGGGGCTACGAGCAGTACTTC.

This sequence joins TRBV6-5 and TRBJ1-6; a possible D gene is TRBD1 (5 bases). The CDR3 is 15 residues long. V shed 0 bases and J shed 5 bases, with 8 bases lying between them. Germline V CDR1 and CDR2: MNHEY, SVGAGI. The CDR3 region has the DNA TGTGCCAGCAGTTACTCGAGACAGAATAATTCACCCCTCCACTTT. Amino acids: CASSYSRQNNSPLHF.

The CDR3 sequence: CASSAGQGNVVNGYTF. Here the CDR3 DNA reads TGTGCCAGCAGTGCAGGACAGGGGAACGTAGTAAATGGCTACACCTTC. The chain links TRBV2 to TRBJ1-2, with 9 positions matching TRBD1. The CDR3 has 16 residues. Trimming removed 4 bases from V and 6 bases from J; junction bases left unmatched: 12. CDR1 is SNHLY, CDR2 FYNNEI, per germline.

This clone was seen only a few times. This CDR3 is CASSRGPQPYEQYF. CDR3 DNA: TGTGCCAGCAGTCGCGGTCCCCAACCATACGAGCAGTACTTC. This chain joins TRBV5-6 and TRBJ2-7; the D is unclear. The CDR3 is 14 residues long. Germline V gene data show CDR1 as SGHDT and CDR2 as YYEEEE. V was shortened by 5 bases and J by 4 bases, with 16 bases between the two germline ends.

V usage is TRBV11-2 and J usage is TRBJ1-2; D gene unclear. The CDR3 has 14 residues. In germline, CDR1 is SGHAT, CDR2 FQNNGV. V lost 2 bases and J 2 bases, leaving 9 bases between the germline ends. The CDR3 loop is CASSLPGRNYGYTF. The CDR3 nucleotides read TGTGCCAGCAGCTTACCAGGTCGGAACTATGGCTACACCTTC.

The chain links TRBV25-1 to TRBJ2-2; TRBD2 might be the D (6 bases). V was clipped by 3 bases and J by 5 bases, with 16 bases between them. Germline CDR1 MGHDK, CDR2 SYGVNS. This CDR3 region has 16 residues. CDR3 region: CASSEPGLGSTGELFF. The CDR3 DNA reads as TGTGCCAGCAGTGAGCCGGGACTGGGATCGACCGGGGAGCTGTTTTTT.

The chain combines TRBV11-3 with TRBJ2-1; D is ambiguous. This CDR3 spans 15 amino acids. Trimming stripped 4 bases from V and 0 bases from J, with 10 bases between. Germline-derived CDR1 and CDR2 are SGHNT and YENEEA. The CDR3 loop is CASSSWSSSYNEQFF. The CDR3 DNA follows: TGTGCCAGCAGCTCCTGGTCTAGCTCCTACAATGAGCAGTTCTTC.

The chain combines TRBV4-1 with TRBJ2-1; the match to TRBD2 covers 11 bases. The V segment lost 5 bases and the J segment 9 bases; nucleotides outside the gene matches: 12. This CDR3 is built from 16 residues. CDR1 and CDR2 (germline): MGHRA, YSYEKL. The CDR3, as DNA: TGCGCCAGCAGCTCAATCGGGACTAGCGGTAGGGGTGAGCAGTTCTTC. This codes for CASSSIGTSGRGEQFF.

The CDR3 sequence: CAISETGVQPQHF. The CDR3 DNA reads as TGTGCCATCAGCGAAACAGGGGTGCAGCCCCAGCATTTT. V and J are TRBV10-3 and TRBJ1-5, with 7 nucleotides matching TRBD1. Germline CDR1 ENHRY, CDR2 SYGVKD. J was trimmed by 7 bases and V by 6 bases; bases with no gene match: 6. The CDR3 is 13 residues long.

This clone was counted a few times. This chain uses TRBV7-2 with TRBJ1-1, with D unresolved. CDR1 SGHTA and CDR2 FQGNSA come from the germline V gene. V lost 5 bases to trimming and J lost 0 bases, with 13 bases between them. The CDR3 is 15 residues long. This chain's CDR3 is CASSTRTGMNTEAFF. Here the CDR3 DNA reads TGTGCCAGCAGCACCCGGACGGGAATGAACACTGAAGCTTTCTTT. Complete variable domain (other parts from reference TRBV7-2 and TRBJ1-1): GAGVSQSPSNKVTEKGKDVELRCDPISGHTALYWYRQSLGQGLEFLIYFQGNSAPDKSGLPSDRFSAERTGGSVSTLTIQRTQQEDSAVYLCASSTRTGMNTEAFFGQGTRLTVV.

Written as DNA, the CDR3 is TGTGCCAGCGGACAGGGGGCGCGGACTGAAGCTTTCTTT. Residues: CASGQGARTEAFF. This rearrangement joins TRBV25-1 to TRBJ1-1, with 11 bases lining up with TRBD1. This CDR3 contains 13 residues. Germline CDR1 and CDR2: MGHDK and SYGVNS. Trimming cost V 8 bases and J 5 bases; bases outside gene matches: 4.

The chain couples TRBV7-2 to TRBJ1-5; tentative D call: TRBD1 (5 bases). V shed 3 bases and J shed 2 bases, with 17 bases lying between them. Germline values: CDR1 SGHTA, CDR2 FQGNSA. The CDR3 sequence is 17 residues long. The CDR3 spells CASSLVGGLQGNQPQHF. The CDR3 nucleotides are TGTGCCAGCAGCTTGGTGGGAGGCTTACAGGGCAATCAGCCCCAGCATTTT.

J is TRBJ2-3 and V is TRBV28, with unresolved D. The CDR3 covers 12 residues. Germline loops: CDR1 MDHEN, CDR2 SYDVKM. V was pared by 4 bases and J by 2 bases, with 4 bases between. CDR3 DNA sequence: TGTGCCAGCAGTTCTTACACAGATACGCAGTATTTT. It encodes CASSSYTDTQYF.

The chain carries TRBV19 and TRBJ2-2; 8 bases map to TRBD1. The V segment lost 9 bases and the J segment 6 bases; nucleotides outside the gene matches: 9. This CDR3 contains 14 residues. The germline V gene has CDR1 LNHDA and CDR2 SQIVND (reference sequence). This CDR3 is CASKLSTGAGELFF. The DNA for the CDR3 is TGTGCCAGCAAACTCTCGACAGGGGCCGGGGAGCTGTTTTTT.

V is TRBV5-1 and J is TRBJ1-2; D is unresolved. This CDR3 contains 12 residues. Germline V gene lookup returns CDR1 SGHRS and CDR2 YFSETQ. V shed 4 bases and J shed 4 bases, with 8 bases lying between them. The CDR3 DNA is TGCGCCAGCAGCGCCGAGGGCTATGGCTACACCTTC. Translated: CASSAEGYGYTF. The variable domain in full, completed from reference TRBV5-1 and TRBJ1-2, reads KAGVTQTPRYLIKTRGQQVTLSCSPISGHRSVSWYQQTPGQGLQFLFEYFSETQRNKGNFPGRFSGRQFSNSRSEMNVSTLELGDSALYLCASSAEGYGYTFGSGTRLTVV.

V is TRBV14 and J is TRBJ1-1; D gene unclear. V dropped 0 bases and J dropped 0 bases, with 2 bases sitting between them. The CDR3 sequence is 13 residues long. In germline, CDR1 is SGHDN, CDR2 FVKESK. The CDR3 DNA is TGTGCCAGCAGCCAAGACATGAACACTGAAGCTTTCTTT. Protein: CASSQDMNTEAFF. The variable domain in full, with the rest retrieved from reference TRBV14 and TRBJ1-1, is EAGVTQFPSHSVIEKGQTVTLRCDPISGHDNLYWYRRVMGKEIKFLLHFVKESKQDESGMPNNRFLAERTGGTYSTLKVQPAELEDSGVYFCASSQDMNTEAFFGQGTRLTVV.

CDR3 coding DNA: TGTGCCAGCTCACCTACAGGGATGAACACTGAAGCTTTCTTT. Its protein is CASSPTGMNTEAFF. V gene TRBV18 combines with J gene TRBJ1-1; D is perhaps TRBD1 (6 bases). The CDR3 is made up of 14 amino acids. Between the trimmed V and J ends, which lost 3 bases and 0 bases, there was a span of 8 bases. CDR1 and CDR2 (germline): KGHSH, LQKENI.

The rearrangement joins TRBV5-1 to TRBJ2-1; 10 nucleotides line up with TRBD2. This CDR3 is built from 14 residues. The germline CDR1 and CDR2 sequences are SGHRS and YFSETQ. Losses at the gene ends were 6 bases for V and 8 bases for J; bases not matched to a gene: 8. The CDR3 sequence is CASKVLSGGHEQFF. Written as DNA, the CDR3 is TGCGCCAGCAAAGTACTTAGCGGGGGGCATGAGCAGTTCTTC. Together with reference TRBV5-1 and TRBJ2-1, the CDR3 gives the full variable domain: KAGVTQTPRYLIKTRGQQVTLSCSPISGHRSVSWYQQTPGQGLQFLFEYFSETQRNKGNFPGRFSGRQFSNSRSEMNVSTLELGDSALYLCASKVLSGGHEQFFGPGTRLTVL.

The rearrangement joins TRBV18 to TRBJ1-3; D is perhaps TRBD1 (6 bases). This CDR3 contains 14 residues. Germline V gene data show CDR1 as KGHSH and CDR2 as LQKENI. V dropped 10 bases and J dropped 0 bases, with 13 bases sitting between them. The CDR3 bases are TGTGCCACCACCGGGACACCCTCTGGAAACACCATATATTTT. Encoded protein: CATTGTPSGNTIYF.

The V gene is TRBV11-2, the J gene TRBJ1-6; TRBD1 aligns across 7 bases. Germline V gene lookup returns CDR1 SGHAT and CDR2 FQNNGV. Trimming took 0 bases from V and 7 from J; bases not matched to a gene: 3. This CDR3 has 15 amino acids. The CDR3 coding sequence is TGTGCCAGCAGCTTAGATCACAGGGGAAATTCACCCCTCCACTTT. This sequence encodes CASSLDHRGNSPLHF.